One and the same sample provided the 24 T cell receptor beta chains below, sequenced in a study of blood T cell repertoires in COVID-19. Some clones are missing from TCRdb's copy, which holds only in-frame ones; the method was immunoSEQ multiplex PCR. Of a few hundred thousand clones listed, approximately 83% are singletons. Sequenced material: peripheral blood. These receptors were collected from a woman aged 25-40 years who had recovered from COVID-19.

The chain joins TRBV6-6 to TRBJ2-5, with 10 positions matching TRBD1. CDR1 MNHNY and CDR2 SVGAGI come from the germline V gene (reference sequence). This CDR3 spans 13 amino acids. V lost 9 bases to trimming and J lost 5 bases; unmatched junction nucleotides: 6. CDR3 DNA: TGTGCCAGTGGGACAGGGGCAGGGGAGACCCAGTACTTC. Its translation: CASGTGAGETQYF.

The chain recombines TRBV14 with TRBJ1-1; D gene uncertain. Germline CDR1 is SGHDN and CDR2 is FVKESK. V was clipped by 3 bases and J by 7 bases, with 9 bases between them. This CDR3 spans 12 amino acids. CDR3 DNA: TGTGCCAGCAGCCACCCCCGGGGTGAAGCTTTCTTT. Residues: CASSHPRGEAFF.

The J gene is TRBJ2-7, the V gene TRBV3-1 (or the pseudogene TRBV3-2), with D perhaps matching TRBD2 (6 bases). Germline loops: CDR1 LGHDT, CDR2 YNNKEL (reference sequence). Trimming cost V 2 bases and J 1 base, with 12 bases left between them. The CDR3 sequence is 15 residues long. DNA for the CDR3: TGTGCCAGCAGCCAAACAGCCGCGGGGTCCTACGAGCAGTACTTC. Amino acids: CASSQTAAGSYEQYF.

The genes are TRBV30 and TRBJ2-7, with TRBD2 as a possible D gene (7 bases). CDR1 and CDR2 from the germline V gene are GTSNPN and SVGIG (reference sequence). V shed 5 bases and J shed 9 bases, with 17 bases lying between them. This CDR3 is built from 12 residues. DNA of the CDR3: TGTGCCTGGGGGGGGGACACCGGGACGCAGTACTTC. Its translation is CAWGGDTGTQYF.

This clone was picked up a small number of times. This chain links TRBV7-9 with TRBJ2-7, with D perhaps TRBD1 (5 bases). The V gene's germline CDR1 is SEHNR and CDR2 FQNEAQ (reference sequence). The V end was cut by 1 base, the J end by 3 bases, with 10 bases between. This CDR3 is built from 14 residues. The CDR3 loop is CASSLGPQGYEQYF. CDR3 in DNA: TGTGCCAGCAGCTTAGGTCCCCAGGGCTACGAGCAGTACTTC. Full variable domain (remainder filled in from reference TRBV7-9 and TRBJ2-7): DTGVSQNPRHKITKRGQNVTFRCDPISEHNRLYWYRQTLGQGPEFLTYFQNEAQLEKSRLLSDRFSAERPKGSFSTLEIQRTEQGDSAMYLCASSLGPQGYEQYFGPGTRLTVT.

The chain links TRBV28 to TRBJ2-7; 10 positions agree with TRBD1. The germline CDR1 and CDR2 sequences are MDHEN and SYDVKM. The CDR3 sequence is 15 residues long. With V trimmed by 6 bases and J by 2 bases, 7 bases remained unmatched. The chain's CDR3 is CASRKTGGFPYEQYF. The CDR3 DNA reads TGTGCCAGCAGAAAGACAGGGGGCTTCCCCTACGAGCAGTACTTC.

The V and J genes are TRBV6-5 and TRBJ1-5; D is unclear. The V gene's germline CDR1 is MNHEY and CDR2 SVGAGI. The V end lost 5 bases, the J end lost 0 bases, and 11 bases lay between the germline ends. The CDR3 consists of 15 residues. CDR3 sequence (DNA): TGTGCCAGCAGTCTTATACAATATAGCAATCAGCCCCAGCATTTT. Encoded protein: CASSLIQYSNQPQHF.

This rearrangement joins TRBV9 to TRBJ2-7, with D maybe TRBD1 (5 bases). Trimming took off 1 base at V and 2 bases at J, with 19 bases between the two ends. Germline CDR1 is SGDLS and CDR2 is YYNGEE. The CDR3 is 17 residues long. The CDR3 loop reads CASSVTPSWGQPYEQYF. The CDR3 nucleotides are TGTGCCAGCAGCGTAACTCCAAGTTGGGGCCAGCCCTACGAGCAGTACTTC.

The chain employs TRBV27 and TRBJ2-1; 12 bases are shared with TRBD2. J lost 3 bases, V lost 1 base, and 7 bases had no gene match. This CDR3 comprises 18 residues. Looked up from germline, CDR1 is MNHEY and CDR2 is SMNVEV (reference sequence). The CDR3 coding sequence is TGTGCCAGCAGTTTATACGATAGGGGACTAGCGGGCTACAATGAGCAGTTCTTC. The encoded protein is CASSLYDRGLAGYNEQFF.

This clone has only one observation. This sequence joins TRBV30 and TRBJ2-3, with 10 bases lining up with TRBD1. This CDR3 comprises 14 residues. Germline V gives CDR1 GTSNPN, CDR2 SVGIG (reference sequence). The V segment lost 0 bases and the J segment 7 bases; nucleotides outside the gene matches: 4. The CDR3 protein is CAWSVGTGDYTQYF. CDR3 nucleotide sequence: TGTGCCTGGAGTGTTGGGACAGGGGACTATACGCAGTATTTT.

The V call is TRBV9, the J call TRBJ2-1; the D gene is possibly TRBD2 (5 bases). The CDR3 is 17 amino acids. V shed 4 bases and J shed 0 bases, with 17 bases lying between them. Germline values: CDR1 SGDLS, CDR2 YYNGEE. The CDR3 sequence: CASSHARTGSSYNEQFF. CDR3 nucleotides: TGTGCCAGCAGCCATGCGAGGACTGGGAGCTCCTACAATGAGCAGTTCTTC.

The J gene is TRBJ2-5, the V gene TRBV2; a weak D match, TRBD1 (5 bases). Germline lookup yields CDR1 SNHLY and CDR2 FYNNEI. V dropped 4 bases and J dropped 5 bases, with 11 bases sitting between them. The CDR3 loop spans 13 amino acids. DNA of the CDR3: TGTGCCAGCAGTGCCCCTAGGGGCGAGACCCAGTACTTC. Translated: CASSAPRGETQYF.

This clone was seen once. V usage is TRBV7-2 and J usage is TRBJ1-5; TRBD1 matches 7 bases. V shed 4 bases and J 2 bases; nucleotides not matched to a gene: 2. Germline V gene sequence: CDR1 SGHTA, CDR2 FQGNSA. The CDR3 is 14 residues long. CDR3 DNA sequence: TGTGCCAGCAGCTCCGACAGGGGCAATCAGCCCCAGCATTTT. Amino acid sequence: CASSSDRGNQPQHF.

The chain combines TRBV28 with TRBJ2-2; TRBD2 agrees at 13 bases. The length of the CDR3 is 21 residues. Germline trimming cut 7 bases from V and 4 bases from J; bases unmatched to any gene: 21. Per germline, CDR1 MDHEN and CDR2 SYDVKM. CDR3 sequence reads: CASTYSTPGQLAGGPTGELFF. CDR3 coding DNA: TGTGCCAGCACCTATTCTACTCCGGGACAACTAGCGGGAGGGCCCACCGGGGAGCTGTTTTTT.

The chain carries TRBV28 and TRBJ2-1, with TRBD2 matching over 8 bases. The J segment lost 1 base and the V segment lost 4 bases, leaving 6 bases of the junction unmatched. Germline lookup yields CDR1 MDHEN and CDR2 SYDVKM. The CDR3 runs to 16 residues. CDR3 nucleotide sequence: TGTGCCAGCAGTTCGACACTAGCGGCTTCCTACAATGAGCAGTTCTTC. Translating it yields CASSSTLAASYNEQFF.

The V and J genes are TRBV19 and TRBJ1-3, with 11 bases lining up with TRBD1. The CDR3 spans 14 residues. From germline, CDR1 is LNHDA and CDR2 SQIVND (reference sequence). J gave up 8 bases and V 6 bases, and 6 bases lay outside the gene matches. CDR3 DNA: TGTGCCAGTAGCCATGGACAGGGGGCTGACACCATATATTTT. It encodes CASSHGQGADTIYF.

This sequence joins TRBV29-1 and TRBJ2-3; the D gene is possibly TRBD2 (5 bases). Germline V gene lookup returns CDR1 SQVTM and CDR2 ANQGSEA. V was clipped by 8 bases and J by 0 bases, with 15 bases between them. This CDR3 is 14 amino acids long. The CDR3 bases are TGCAGCCCAGCGGTGTTCTCTAGCACAGATACGCAGTATTTT. Encoded protein: CSPAVFSSTDTQYF.

The chain carries TRBV28 and TRBJ1-1; 9 nucleotides align to TRBD1. Germline V gives CDR1 MDHEN, CDR2 SYDVKM. Trimming at V came to 5 bases and at J to 10 bases, leaving 11 bases not matched to a gene. CDR3 length: 14 residues. CDR3 region: CASSQGQGRGGAFF. CDR3 nucleotides: TGTGCCAGCAGTCAGGGACAGGGTAGGGGAGGAGCTTTCTTT.

The sample holds a few counts of this clone. The chain combines TRBV28 with TRBJ1-4; no definite D call. Between the trimmed V and J ends, which lost 5 bases and 7 bases, there was a span of 26 bases. CDR1 is MDHEN, CDR2 SYDVKM, per germline. The CDR3 runs 18 residues. CDR3 amino acids: CASSPMRAVGVGSEKLFF. For the CDR3, the DNA is TGTGCCAGCAGTCCGATGAGGGCAGTTGGCGTGGGCAGTGAAAAACTGTTTTTT.

This clone was detected only a few times. This chain joins TRBV7-6 and TRBJ2-7, with TRBD1 matching over 7 bases. From germline, CDR1 is SGHVS and CDR2 FNYEAQ. The CDR3 is 15 residues long. Germline trimming cut 4 bases from V and 1 base from J; bases unmatched to any gene: 7. The CDR3 spells CASSSGTASSYEQYF. For the CDR3, the DNA is TGTGCCAGCAGCTCCGGGACAGCATCTTCCTACGAGCAGTACTTC.

The chain couples TRBV12-3 or TRBV12-4 to TRBJ2-2; D remains unclear. The CDR3 covers 11 residues. Trimming left V 2 bases short and J 7 bases short, with 2 bases between. This CDR3 reads CASSLYGELFF. CDR3 sequence (DNA): TGTGCCAGCAGTTTATACGGGGAGCTGTTTTTT.

The V and J genes are TRBV11-2 and TRBJ2-1; perhaps TRBD2 as D (6 bases). The CDR3 has 15 residues. CDR1 and CDR2 (germline): SGHAT, FQNNGV. The V gene lost 7 bases and the J gene lost 7 bases, with 20 bases spanning the gap. The CDR3 spells CASNQRGLPGNEQFF. The CDR3 nucleotides read TGTGCCAGCAACCAACGGGGACTTCCTGGAAATGAGCAGTTCTTC.

This clone was counted a single time. V and J are TRBV6-5 and TRBJ1-3; TRBD1 aligns across 7 bases. Trimming took 6 bases from V and 4 from J; bases not matched to a gene: 9. This CDR3 has 15 residues. Germline assignment: CDR1 MNHEY and CDR2 SVGAGI. CDR3 DNA sequence: TGTGCCAGCAGCCACCCACAGGGGAAAGGAAACACCATATATTTT. Translated, it gives CASSHPQGKGNTIYF.

This chain connects TRBV28 to TRBJ2-1, with 9 bases that match TRBD2. This CDR3 is built from 16 residues. With 3 bases clipped from V and 2 bases from J, the junction kept 5 bases outside the gene matches. CDR1 is MDHEN and CDR2 is SYDVKM in the germline V gene. CDR3 amino acids: CASSFLSSGTYNEQFF. The CDR3 DNA follows: TGTGCCAGCAGTTTCCTTTCTAGCGGGACCTACAATGAGCAGTTCTTC.